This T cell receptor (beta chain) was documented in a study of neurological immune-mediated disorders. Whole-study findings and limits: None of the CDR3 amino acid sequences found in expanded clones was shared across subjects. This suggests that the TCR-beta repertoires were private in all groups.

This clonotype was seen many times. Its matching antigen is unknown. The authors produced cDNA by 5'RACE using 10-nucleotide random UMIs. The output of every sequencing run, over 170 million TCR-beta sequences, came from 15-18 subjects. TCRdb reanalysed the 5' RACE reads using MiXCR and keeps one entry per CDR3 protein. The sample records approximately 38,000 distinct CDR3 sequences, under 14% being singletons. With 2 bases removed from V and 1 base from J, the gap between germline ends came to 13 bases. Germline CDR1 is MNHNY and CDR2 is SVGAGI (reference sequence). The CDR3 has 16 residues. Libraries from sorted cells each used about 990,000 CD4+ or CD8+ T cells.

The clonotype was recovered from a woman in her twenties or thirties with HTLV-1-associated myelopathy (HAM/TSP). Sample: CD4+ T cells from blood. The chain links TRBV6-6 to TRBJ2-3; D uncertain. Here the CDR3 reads CASSYAPPSGTDTQYF. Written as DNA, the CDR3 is TGTGCCAGCAGTTACGCCCCCCCGAGCGGCACAGATACGCAGTATTTT.